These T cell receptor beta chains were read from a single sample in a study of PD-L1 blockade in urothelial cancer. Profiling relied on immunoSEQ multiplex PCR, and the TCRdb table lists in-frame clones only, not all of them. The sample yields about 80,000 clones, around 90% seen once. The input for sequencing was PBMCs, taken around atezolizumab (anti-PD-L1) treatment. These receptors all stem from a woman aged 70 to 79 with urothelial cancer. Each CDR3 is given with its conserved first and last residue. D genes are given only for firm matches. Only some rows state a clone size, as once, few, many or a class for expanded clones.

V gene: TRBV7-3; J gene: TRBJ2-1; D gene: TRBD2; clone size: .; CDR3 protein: CASSWGGSSYNEQFF; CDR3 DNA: TGTGCCAGCAGCTGGGGGGGGAGCTCCTACAATGAGCAGTTCTTC
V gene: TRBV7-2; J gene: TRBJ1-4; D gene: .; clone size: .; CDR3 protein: CASSLALGAREKLFF; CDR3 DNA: TGTGCCAGCAGCTTAGCGCTGGGGGCCCGGGAAAAACTGTTTTTT
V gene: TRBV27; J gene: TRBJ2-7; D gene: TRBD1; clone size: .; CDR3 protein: CASSLLGTGREQYF; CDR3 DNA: TGTGCCAGCAGTTTACTCGGGACAGGGCGCGAGCAGTACTTC
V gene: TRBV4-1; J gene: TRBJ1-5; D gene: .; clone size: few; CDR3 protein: CASSQEVGGYKPQHF; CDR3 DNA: TGCGCCAGCAGCCAAGAGGTAGGGGGATATAAGCCCCAGCATTTT
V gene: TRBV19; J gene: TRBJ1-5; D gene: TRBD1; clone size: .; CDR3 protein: CASSLPGTGNNQPQHF; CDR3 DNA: TGTGCCAGTAGCTTACCCGGGACAGGTAACAATCAGCCCCAGCATTTT
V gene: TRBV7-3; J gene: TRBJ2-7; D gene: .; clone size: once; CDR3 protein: CASSPGLAGEQYF; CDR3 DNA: TGTGCCAGCAGCCCGGGTCTAGCCGGCGAGCAGTACTTC
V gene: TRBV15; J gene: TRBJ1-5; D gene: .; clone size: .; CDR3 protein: CATSHEQGWSNQPQHF; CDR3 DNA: TGTGCCACCAGCCACGAACAGGGTTGGAGCAATCAGCCCCAGCATTTT
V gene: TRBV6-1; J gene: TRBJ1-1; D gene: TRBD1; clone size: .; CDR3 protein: CASSPPGQGTEAFF; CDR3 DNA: TGTGCCAGCAGTCCGCCGGGACAGGGCACTGAAGCTTTCTTT
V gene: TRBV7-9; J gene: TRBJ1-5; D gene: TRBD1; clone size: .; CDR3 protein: CASSGPGTGGLGNQPQHF; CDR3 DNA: TGTGCCAGCAGCGGACCCGGGACAGGGGGATTAGGCAATCAGCCCCAGCATTTT
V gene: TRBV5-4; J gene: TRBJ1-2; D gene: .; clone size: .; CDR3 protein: CASTYRGGRDGYTF; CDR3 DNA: TGTGCCAGCACCTACCGAGGGGGAAGGGATGGCTACACCTTC
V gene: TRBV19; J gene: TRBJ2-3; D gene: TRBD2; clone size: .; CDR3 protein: CASSVSGTPLGNTQYF; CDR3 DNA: TGTGCCAGTAGTGTAAGCGGGACTCCCCTGGGGAATACGCAGTATTTT
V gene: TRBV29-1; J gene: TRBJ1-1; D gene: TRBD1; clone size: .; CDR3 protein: CSVAQQGAPVTEAFF; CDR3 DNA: TGCAGCGTTGCCCAACAGGGGGCGCCGGTCACTGAAGCTTTCTTT
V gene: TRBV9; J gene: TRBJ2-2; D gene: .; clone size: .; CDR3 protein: CASSVGTRTGELFF; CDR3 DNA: TGTGCCAGCAGCGTAGGTACCCGGACCGGGGAGCTGTTTTTT
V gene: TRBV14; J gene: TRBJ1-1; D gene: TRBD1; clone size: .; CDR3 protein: CASSQVVRDRVMNTEAFF; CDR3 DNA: TGTGCCAGCAGCCAAGTCGTCCGGGACAGGGTCATGAACACTGAAGCTTTCTTT
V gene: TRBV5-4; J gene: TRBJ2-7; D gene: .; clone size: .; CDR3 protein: CASSWQRSYEQYF; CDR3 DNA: TGTGCCAGCAGCTGGCAGCGATCCTACGAGCAGTACTTC
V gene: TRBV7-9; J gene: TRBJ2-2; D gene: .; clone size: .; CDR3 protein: CASSPGGPPTGELFF; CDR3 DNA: TGTGCCAGCAGCCCTGGCGGGCCTCCCACCGGGGAGCTGTTTTTT
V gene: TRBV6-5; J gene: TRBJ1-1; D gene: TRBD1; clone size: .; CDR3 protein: CASSSWTGGITEAFF; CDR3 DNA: TGTGCCAGCAGTTCCTGGACAGGGGGCATCACTGAAGCTTTCTTT
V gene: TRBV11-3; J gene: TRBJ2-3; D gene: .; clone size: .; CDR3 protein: CASSPGVSTDTQYF; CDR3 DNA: TGTGCCAGCAGCCCGGGTGTATCAACAGATACGCAGTATTTT
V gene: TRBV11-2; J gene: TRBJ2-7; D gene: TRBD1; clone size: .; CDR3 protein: CASSRGRGGRQYF; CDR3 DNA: TGTGCCAGCAGCCGGGGCAGAGGGGGCCGCCAGTACTTC
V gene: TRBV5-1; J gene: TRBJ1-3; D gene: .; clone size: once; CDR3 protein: CASSPRYQGVGGNTIYF; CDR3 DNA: TGCGCCAGCAGCCCCAGGTACCAGGGTGTTGGAGGAAACACCATATATTTT
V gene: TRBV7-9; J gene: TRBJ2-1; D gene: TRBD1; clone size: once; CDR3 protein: CASSLGQGDHEQFF; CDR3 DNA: TGTGCCAGCAGCTTGGGACAGGGTGACCATGAGCAGTTCTTC
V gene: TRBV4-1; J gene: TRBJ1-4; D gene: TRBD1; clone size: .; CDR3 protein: CASSQHRGTGGEKLFF; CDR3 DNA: TGCGCCAGCAGCCAACACCGAGGGACAGGGGGTGAAAAACTGTTTTTT
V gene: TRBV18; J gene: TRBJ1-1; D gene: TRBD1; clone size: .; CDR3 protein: CASSPLGTVANTEAFF; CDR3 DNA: TGTGCCAGCTCACCACTGGGGACAGTTGCGAACACTGAAGCTTTCTTT
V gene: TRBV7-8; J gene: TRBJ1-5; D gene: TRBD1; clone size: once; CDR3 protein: CASSPPGQGATQPQHF; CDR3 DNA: TGTGCCAGCAGCCCTCCGGGACAGGGGGCGACTCAGCCCCAGCATTTT
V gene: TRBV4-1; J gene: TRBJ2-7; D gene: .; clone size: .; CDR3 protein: CASSQVGQGGYEQYF; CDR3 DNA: TGCGCCAGCAGCCAAGTAGGCCAGGGAGGTTACGAGCAGTACTTC
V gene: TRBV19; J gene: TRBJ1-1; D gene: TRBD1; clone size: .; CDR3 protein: CASSLQGAQTEAFF; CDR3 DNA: TGTGCCAGTAGCCTACAGGGGGCGCAGACTGAAGCTTTCTTT
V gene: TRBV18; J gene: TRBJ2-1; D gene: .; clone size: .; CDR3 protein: CASSPPEGNNEQFF; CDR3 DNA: TGTGCCAGCTCACCACCGGAGGGAAACAATGAGCAGTTCTTC
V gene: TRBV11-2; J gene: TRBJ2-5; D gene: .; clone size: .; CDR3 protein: CASSLNAGSNLETQYF; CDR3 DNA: TGTGCCAGCAGCTTAAACGCCGGGTCCAATTTGGAGACCCAGTACTTC
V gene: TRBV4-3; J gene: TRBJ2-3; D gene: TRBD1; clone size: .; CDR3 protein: CASSLDRGITDTQYF; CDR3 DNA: TGCGCCAGCAGCCTCGACAGGGGGATCACAGATACGCAGTATTTT
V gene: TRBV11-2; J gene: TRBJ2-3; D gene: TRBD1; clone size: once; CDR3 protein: CASSWGQGEVTDTQYF; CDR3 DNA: TGTGCCAGCAGCTGGGGACAGGGGGAAGTCACAGATACGCAGTATTTT
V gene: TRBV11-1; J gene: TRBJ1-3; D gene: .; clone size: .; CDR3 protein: CASSLSGGGNTIYF; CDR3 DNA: TGTGCCAGCAGCTTGTCCGGGGGTGGAAACACCATATATTTT
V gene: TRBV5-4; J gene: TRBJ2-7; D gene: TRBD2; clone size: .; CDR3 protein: CASSLGLAGVISEQYF; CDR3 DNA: TGTGCCAGCAGCTTGGGTCTAGCGGGAGTTATAAGCGAGCAGTACTTC
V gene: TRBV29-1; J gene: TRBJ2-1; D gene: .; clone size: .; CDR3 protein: CSVGRGDSFYNEQFF; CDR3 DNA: TGCAGCGTTGGGCGGGGGGACAGTTTTTACAATGAGCAGTTCTTC
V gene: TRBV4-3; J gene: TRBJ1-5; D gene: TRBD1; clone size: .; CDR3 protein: CASSQGWTGAGSGNQPQHF; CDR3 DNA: TGCGCCAGCAGCCAAGGTTGGACAGGAGCAGGAAGTGGCAATCAGCCCCAGCATTTT
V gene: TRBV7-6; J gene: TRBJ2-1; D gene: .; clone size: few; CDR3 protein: CASSLALAGQVNEQFF; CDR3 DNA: TGTGCCAGCAGCTTAGCCCTTGCGGGCCAGGTTAATGAGCAGTTCTTC
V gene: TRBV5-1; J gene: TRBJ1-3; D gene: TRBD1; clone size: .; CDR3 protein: CASSGTGTASGNTIYF; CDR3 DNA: TGCGCCAGCAGCGGCACCGGGACAGCCTCTGGAAACACCATATATTTT
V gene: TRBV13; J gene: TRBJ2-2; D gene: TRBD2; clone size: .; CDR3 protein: CASSSNFREGDTGELFF; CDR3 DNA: TGTGCCAGCAGTTCTAACTTTCGGGAGGGGGACACCGGGGAGCTGTTTTTT